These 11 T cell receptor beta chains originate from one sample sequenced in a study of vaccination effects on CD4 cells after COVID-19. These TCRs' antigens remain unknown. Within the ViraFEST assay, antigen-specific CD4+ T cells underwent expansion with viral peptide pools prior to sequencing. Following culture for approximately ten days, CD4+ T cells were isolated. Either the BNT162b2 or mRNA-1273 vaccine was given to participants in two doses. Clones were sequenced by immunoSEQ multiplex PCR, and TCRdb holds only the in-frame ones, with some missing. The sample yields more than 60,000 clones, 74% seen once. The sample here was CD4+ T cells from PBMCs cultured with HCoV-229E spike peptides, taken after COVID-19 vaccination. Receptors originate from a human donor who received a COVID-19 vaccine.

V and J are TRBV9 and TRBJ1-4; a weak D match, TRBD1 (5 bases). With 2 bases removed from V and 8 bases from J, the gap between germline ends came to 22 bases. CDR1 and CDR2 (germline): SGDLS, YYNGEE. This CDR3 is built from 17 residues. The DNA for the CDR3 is TGTGCCAGCAGCGTGGGCCCCGGGGGATCTAATTTCGAAAAACTGTTTTTT. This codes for CASSVGPGGSNFEKLFF.

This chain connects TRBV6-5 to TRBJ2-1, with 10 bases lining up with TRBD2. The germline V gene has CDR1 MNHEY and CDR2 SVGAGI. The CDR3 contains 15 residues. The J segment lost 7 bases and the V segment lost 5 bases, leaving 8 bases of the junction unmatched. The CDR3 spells CASSQSGGAGNEQFF. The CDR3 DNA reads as TGTGCCAGCAGTCAAAGCGGGGGGGCGGGGAATGAGCAGTTCTTC.

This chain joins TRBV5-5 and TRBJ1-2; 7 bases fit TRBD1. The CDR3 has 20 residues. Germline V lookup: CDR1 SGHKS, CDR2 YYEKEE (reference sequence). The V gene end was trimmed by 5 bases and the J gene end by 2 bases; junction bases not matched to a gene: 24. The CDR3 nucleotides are TGTGCCAGCAGGCAAGTGCGCCTTGACCGCGGACAGGTCAGAAACTATGGCTACACCTTC. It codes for CASRQVRLDRGQVRNYGYTF.

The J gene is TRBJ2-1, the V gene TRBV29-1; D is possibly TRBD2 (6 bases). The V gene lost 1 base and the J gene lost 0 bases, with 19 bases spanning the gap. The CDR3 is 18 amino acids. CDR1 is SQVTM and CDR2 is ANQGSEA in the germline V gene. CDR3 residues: CSVEGGEDGGRSYNEQFF. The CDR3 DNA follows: TGCAGCGTTGAAGGTGGTGAGGACGGGGGTCGCTCCTACAATGAGCAGTTCTTC.

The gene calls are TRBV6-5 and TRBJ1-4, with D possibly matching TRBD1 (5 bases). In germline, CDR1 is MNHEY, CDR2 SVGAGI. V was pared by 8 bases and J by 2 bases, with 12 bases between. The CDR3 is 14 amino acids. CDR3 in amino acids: CASRRDVTNEKLFF. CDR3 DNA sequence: TGTGCCAGCCGCCGGGACGTCACTAATGAAAAACTGTTTTTT.

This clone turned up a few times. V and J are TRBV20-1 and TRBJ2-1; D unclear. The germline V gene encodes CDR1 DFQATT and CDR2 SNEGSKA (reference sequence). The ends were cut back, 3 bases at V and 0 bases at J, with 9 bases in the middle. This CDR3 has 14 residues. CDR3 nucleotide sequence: TGCAGTGCTAGTTACTGGAGCTCCTACAATGAGCAGTTCTTC. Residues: CSASYWSSYNEQFF.

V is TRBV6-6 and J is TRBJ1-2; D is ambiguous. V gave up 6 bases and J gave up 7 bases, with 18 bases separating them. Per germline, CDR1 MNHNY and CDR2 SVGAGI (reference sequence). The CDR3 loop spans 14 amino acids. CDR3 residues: CASSPFVSVGGYTF. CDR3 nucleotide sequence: TGTGCCAGCAGCCCCTTCGTCTCAGTCGGTGGCTACACCTTC.

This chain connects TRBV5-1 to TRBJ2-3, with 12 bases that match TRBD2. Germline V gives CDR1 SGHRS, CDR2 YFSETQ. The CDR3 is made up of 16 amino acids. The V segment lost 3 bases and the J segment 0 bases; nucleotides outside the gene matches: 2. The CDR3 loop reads CASSSLAGGSTDTQYF. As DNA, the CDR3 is TGCGCCAGCAGCTCCCTAGCGGGGGGGAGCACAGATACGCAGTATTTT.

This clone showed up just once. Written as DNA, the CDR3 is TGTGCCAGCAGCCAACCTCGGCGGATCGATGTTATGGACACTGAAGCTTTCTTT. It yields the protein CASSQPRRIDVMDTEAFF. The V and J genes are TRBV5-4 and TRBJ1-1; D remains unclear. The CDR3 totals 18 residues. V shed 4 bases and J shed 3 bases, with 25 bases lying between them. Germline CDR1 and CDR2: SGHNT and YYREEE (reference sequence).

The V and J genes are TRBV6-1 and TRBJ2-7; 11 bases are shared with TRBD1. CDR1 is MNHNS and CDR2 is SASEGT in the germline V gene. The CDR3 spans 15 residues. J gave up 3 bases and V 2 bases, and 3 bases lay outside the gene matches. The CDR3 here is CASSESGTGGYEQYV. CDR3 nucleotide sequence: TGTGCCAGCAGTGAATCAGGGACAGGGGGCTACGAGCAGTACGTC.

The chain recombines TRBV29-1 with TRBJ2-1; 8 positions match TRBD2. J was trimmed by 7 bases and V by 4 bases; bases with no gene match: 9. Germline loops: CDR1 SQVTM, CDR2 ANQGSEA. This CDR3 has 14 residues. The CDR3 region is CSVVNQRGLNEQFF. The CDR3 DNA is TGCAGCGTTGTTAACCAGCGGGGGTTGAATGAGCAGTTCTTC.